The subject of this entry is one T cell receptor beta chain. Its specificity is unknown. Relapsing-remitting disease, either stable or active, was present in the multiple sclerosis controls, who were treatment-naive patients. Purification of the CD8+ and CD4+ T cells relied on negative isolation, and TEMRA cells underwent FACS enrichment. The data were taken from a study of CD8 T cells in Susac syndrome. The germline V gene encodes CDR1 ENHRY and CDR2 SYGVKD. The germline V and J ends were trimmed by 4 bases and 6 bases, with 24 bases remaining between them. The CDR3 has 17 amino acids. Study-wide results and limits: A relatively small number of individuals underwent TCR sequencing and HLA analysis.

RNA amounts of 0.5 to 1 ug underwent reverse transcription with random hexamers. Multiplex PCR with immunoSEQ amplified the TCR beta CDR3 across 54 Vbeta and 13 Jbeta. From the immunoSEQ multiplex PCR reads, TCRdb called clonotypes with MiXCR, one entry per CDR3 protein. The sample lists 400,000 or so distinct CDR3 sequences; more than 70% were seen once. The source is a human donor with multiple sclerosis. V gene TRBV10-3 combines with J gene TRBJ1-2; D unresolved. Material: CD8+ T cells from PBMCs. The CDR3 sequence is CAISVEIVVNPRNGYTF. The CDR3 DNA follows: TGTGCCATCAGTGTAGAAATAGTCGTTAACCCCCGGAATGGCTACACCTTC.